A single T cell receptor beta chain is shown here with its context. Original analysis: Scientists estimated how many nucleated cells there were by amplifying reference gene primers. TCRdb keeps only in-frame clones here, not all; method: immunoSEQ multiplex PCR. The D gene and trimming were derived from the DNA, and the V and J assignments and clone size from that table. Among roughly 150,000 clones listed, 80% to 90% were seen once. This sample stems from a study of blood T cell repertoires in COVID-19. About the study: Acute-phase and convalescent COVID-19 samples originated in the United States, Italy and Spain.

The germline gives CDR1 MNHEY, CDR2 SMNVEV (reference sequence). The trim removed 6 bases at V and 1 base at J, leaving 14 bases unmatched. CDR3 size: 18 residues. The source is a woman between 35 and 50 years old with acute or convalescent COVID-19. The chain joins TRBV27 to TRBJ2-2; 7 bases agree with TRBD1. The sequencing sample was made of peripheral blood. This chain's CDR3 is CASSPRLYDRVNTGELFF. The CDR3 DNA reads TGTGCCAGCAGCCCCCGTCTTTACGACAGGGTGAACACCGGGGAGCTGTTTTTT.